This TCR beta chain was observed in a study of T cell repertoires in cytomegalovirus infection. This CDR3 is built from 14 residues. Trimming left V 3 bases short and J 4 bases short, with 9 bases between. MiXCR was run by TCRdb on the reads, yielding one entry per CDR3 protein. The repertoire holds hundreds of thousands of distinct CDR3 sequences, 30% to 40% seen once, with about 17% in the top ten. This clonotype has a handful of counts. Antigen specificity is unknown. J is TRBJ2-2 and V is TRBV12-3 or TRBV12-4; D remains unclear. Sequences were derived from cultured PBMCs, sampled from culture after CMV antigen stimulation. This TCR derives from a human donor in good health (CMV status not recorded). Some clones in this sample may be carry-over from other donors' samples. The DNA of the CDR3 is TGTGCCAGCAGTTTCCAAGCCGCCACCGGGGAGCTGTTTTTT. Its protein is CASSFQAATGELFF.